This T cell receptor (beta chain) was documented in a study of CD8+ T cells in alopecia areata. General observations from the study: Sequencing of scalp samples also includes resident alphabeta T cells from normal skin.

The authors extracted RNA and reverse transcribed it into cDNA as the sequencing template. TCRdb's table, derived via immunoSEQ multiplex PCR, lists solely in-frame clones and lacks some. The repertoire includes about 97,000 clones, roughly two fifths of them detected once, and roughly 1.3% sits in the top ten. PBMC-derived CD4+ and CD8+ T cells were sorted. Remarks on this clone: As yet, its antigen is unknown.

The source of this sequence is a human donor with alopecia areata. Sequences were obtained from CD4+ T cells sorted from blood.

The CDR3 DNA sequence: TGCAGCGTTGAAAATTGGGGAAGGGGGCTTGGCTACGAGCAGTACTTC. The encoded protein is CSVENWGRGLGYEQYF. The V and J genes are TRBV29-1 and TRBJ2-7, with 7 bases matching TRBD1. This CDR3 has 16 residues. Germline V CDR1 and CDR2: SQVTM, ANQGSEA. The V segment lost 2 bases and the J segment 3 bases; nucleotides outside the gene matches: 13.